Listed below are T cell receptor beta chains from one sample, sequenced in a study of vaccination and CD4 T cells after COVID-19. In TCRdb, the PCR reads were re-called with MiXCR into one record per CDR3 protein. The sample shows 20,000 to 25,000 distinct CDR3 sequences, 70% of them seen only once. For these receptors, no antigen is known. The specimen sequenced was CD4+ T cells from blood, cultured in vitro. These receptors originate from a human donor who had recovered from COVID-19. CDR3s include the opening cysteine and the closing phenylalanine or tryptophan. A row's size may be missing; if present it is once, few, many or a size class.

TRBJ1-1,13,TRBV27,.,CASSFKSNTEAFF
TRBJ1-2,15,TRBV6-5,.,CASSYPAAVGYGYTF
TRBJ1-2,16,TRBV4-3,.,CASSPADSLANYGYTF
TRBJ1-2,12,TRBV28,few,CAIPDTSYGYTF
TRBJ2-7,15,TRBV24-1,.,CATGGNSGRIYEQYF
TRBJ2-5,20,TRBV6-2/TRBV6-3,.,CASSARDRRQETHHQETQYF
TRBJ2-7,19,TRBV11-2,.,CASSLKNTGQGRLFYEQYF
TRBJ1-5,14,TRBV18,.,CASSRDRSNQPQHF
TRBJ2-7,12,TRBV6-1,.,CASVKESYEQYF
TRBJ2-3,16,TRBV11-2,few,CASSPSLRSFTDTQYF
TRBJ1-5,16,TRBV20-1,.,CSARDRGRASNQPQHF
TRBJ2-1,11,TRBV20-1,.,CSAKDRWEQFF